This T cell receptor beta chain originates from a study of OX40 agonist ivuxolimab in advanced cancers. General study results and limits: At doses 0.1 to 3.0 mg/kg, CD4+ and CD8+ clones expanded. Among T cells, CD8+ cells averaged more expanded clones than CD4+ cells. Also showing low normalized T-cell clonal expansion were some of the nonresponders. In the 0.1-3.0 mg/kg groups, partial responders showed among the lowest expansion.

Concerning this clone: Its target is not known.

The table came from immunoSEQ multiplex PCR; TCRdb's copy has only in-frame clones and leaves some out. The sample holds tens of thousands of clones, roughly 84% seen once. V lost 2 bases and J 1 base, leaving 11 bases between the germline ends. This CDR3 is 14 amino acids long. The germline gives CDR1 SQVTM, CDR2 ANQGSEA. This clonotype was sampled from an adult with an advanced solid tumor such as melanoma, head and neck, liver or kidney cancer. The chain uses TRBV29-1 and TRBJ1-1; TRBD1 is a possible D gene (5 bases). Material: CD4+ or CD8+ T cells sorted from blood, obtained in a trial of the OX40 agonist ivuxolimab. The DNA of the CDR3 is TGCAGCGTTGAAAAAGGGACCTCGAACACTGAAGCTTTCTTT. The encoded protein is CSVEKGTSNTEAFF. Full variable domain (rest looked up from reference TRBV29-1 and TRBJ1-1): SAVISQKPSRDICQRGTSLTIQCQVDSQVTMMFWYRQQPGQSLTLIATANQGSEATYESGFVIDKFPISRPNLTFSTLTVSNMSPEDSSIYLCSVEKGTSNTEAFFGQGTRLTVV.